The next 11 T cell receptor beta chains were all read from a single sample in a study of shared clonotypes between healthy human individuals. Data came from immunoSEQ multiplex PCR; TCRdb stores just in-frame clones and leaves some out. The sample shows around 2.5 million clones, roughly 93% of them seen only once. The sample comprised naive CD4+ T cells from PBMCs. Subset meaning: CD45RA+ positively selected. These receptors all come from a man aged 18 to 30 in good health. Some clones in this sample may be carry-over from other donors' samples.

The chain is built from TRBV11-2 and TRBJ2-1; D is unclear. V lost 3 bases, J lost 7 bases, and 13 bases lay in between. From germline, CDR1 is SGHAT and CDR2 FQNNGV. The CDR3 is made up of 14 amino acids. CDR3 amino acids: CASSFGTNLNEQFF. CDR3 coding DNA: TGTGCCAGCAGCTTCGGCACAAATTTAAATGAGCAGTTCTTC.

The CDR3 reads CASSEYARANVLTF. The CDR3 DNA sequence: TGTGCCAGCAGTGAATATGCGCGGGCCAACGTCCTGACTTTC. The V call is TRBV6-1, the J call TRBJ2-6; D is unclear. The CDR3 contains 14 residues. V dropped 2 bases and J dropped 5 bases, with 7 bases sitting between them. Germline CDR1 and CDR2: MNHNS and SASEGT.

The rearrangement joins TRBV2 to TRBJ2-1, with D possibly TRBD2 on 6 matching bases. Germline V CDR1 and CDR2: SNHLY, FYNNEI. V shed 6 bases and J shed 1 base, with 13 bases lying between them. The CDR3 consists of 15 residues. This CDR3 reads CASRTSGVSYNEQFF. Here the CDR3 DNA reads TGTGCCAGCAGGACCTCGGGAGTATCCTACAATGAGCAGTTCTTC.

The V and J genes are TRBV6-5 and TRBJ1-4; D is possibly TRBD1 (5 bases). V was shortened by 0 bases and J by 8 bases, with 13 bases between the two germline ends. The CDR3 runs to 15 residues. Per the germline V gene, CDR1 is MNHEY and CDR2 is SVGAGI. The CDR3 protein is CASSYSWDGREKLFF. DNA of the CDR3: TGTGCCAGCAGTTACTCGTGGGACGGCCGGGAAAAACTGTTTTTT.

This chain uses TRBV4-3 with TRBJ2-3; 10 nucleotides align to TRBD2. The CDR3 runs to 14 residues. Looked up from germline, CDR1 is LGHNA and CDR2 is YSLEER. The J segment lost 4 bases and the V segment lost 5 bases, leaving 3 bases of the junction unmatched. The CDR3 reads CASSLSGRADTQYF. The CDR3 DNA is TGCGCCAGCAGCTTAAGCGGGAGGGCAGATACGCAGTATTTT.

The chain couples TRBV5-4 to TRBJ2-5; 11 positions agree with TRBD1. The CDR3 covers 15 residues. V shed 3 bases and J 4 bases; nucleotides not matched to a gene: 5. Germline CDR1 and CDR2: SGHNT and YYREEE (reference sequence). DNA for the CDR3: TGTGCCAGCAGCTCGGGGACAGGGGGACGAGAGACCCAGTACTTC. This translates into CASSSGTGGRETQYF. Full variable domain (remainder filled in from reference TRBV5-4 and TRBJ2-5): ETGVTQSPTHLIKTRGQQVTLRCSSQSGHNTVSWYQQALGQGPQFIFQYYREEENGRGNFPPRFSGLQFPNYSSELNVNALELDDSALYLCASSSGTGGRETQYFGPGTRLLVL.

The chain is built from TRBV7-3 and TRBJ2-3; 9 bases align to TRBD2. The CDR3 extends over 15 amino acids. From germline, CDR1 is SGHTA and CDR2 FQGTGA. The J segment lost 7 bases and the V segment lost 2 bases, leaving 7 bases of the junction unmatched. The DNA for the CDR3 is TGTGCCAGCAGCTTAGGGACTAGCACTATATATACGCAGTATTTT. Its protein is CASSLGTSTIYTQYF. The entire variable domain, with the rest obtained from reference TRBV7-3 and TRBJ2-3, is as follows: GAGVSQTPSNKVTEKGKYVELRCDPISGHTALYWYRQSLGQGPEFLIYFQGTGAADDSGLPNDRFFAVRPEGSVSTLKIQRTERGDSAVYLCASSLGTSTIYTQYFGPGTRLTVL.

The chain employs TRBV28 and TRBJ1-1; 7 bases fit TRBD1. Trimming at V came to 4 bases and at J to 4 bases, leaving 12 bases not matched to a gene. Germline CDR1 reads MDHEN; CDR2 reads SYDVKM. This CDR3 spans 16 amino acids. The CDR3 DNA is TGTGCCAGCAGTTCCGGGACAGCGAGGTCTGGCACTGAAGCTTTCTTT. It codes for CASSSGTARSGTEAFF.

The rearrangement uses TRBV28 and TRBJ2-1, with D unclear. The V and J ends lost 6 bases and 8 bases respectively, with 14 bases between them. The length of the CDR3 is 13 residues. Per the germline V gene, CDR1 is MDHEN and CDR2 is SYDVKM. The CDR3 DNA reads TGTGCCAGCAGCCCGACCCCGAGCCATGAGCAGTTCTTC. Its translation is CASSPTPSHEQFF.

Concerning this clone: Within the sample, other DNA sequences also encode this same CDR3. V gene TRBV9 combines with J gene TRBJ2-3; D is possibly TRBD1 (6 bases). Trimming took 4 bases from V and 0 from J, leaving 9 bases between them. Germline V gene lookup returns CDR1 SGDLS and CDR2 YYNGEE. The CDR3 covers 14 residues. DNA of the CDR3: TGTGCCAGCAGCCCCGACAGGAGCACAGATACGCAGTATTTT. Residues: CASSPDRSTDTQYF.

This sequence joins TRBV29-1 and TRBJ2-1, with D possibly TRBD1 on 6 matching bases. Germline-derived CDR1 and CDR2 are SQVTM and ANQGSEA. Trimming pared 4 bases from V and 1 base from J, leaving 11 bases between. The CDR3 has 14 amino acids. CDR3 in DNA: TGCAGCGTTGTTAGGGGGATATCCTACAATGAGCAGTTCTTC. This translates into CSVVRGISYNEQFF.